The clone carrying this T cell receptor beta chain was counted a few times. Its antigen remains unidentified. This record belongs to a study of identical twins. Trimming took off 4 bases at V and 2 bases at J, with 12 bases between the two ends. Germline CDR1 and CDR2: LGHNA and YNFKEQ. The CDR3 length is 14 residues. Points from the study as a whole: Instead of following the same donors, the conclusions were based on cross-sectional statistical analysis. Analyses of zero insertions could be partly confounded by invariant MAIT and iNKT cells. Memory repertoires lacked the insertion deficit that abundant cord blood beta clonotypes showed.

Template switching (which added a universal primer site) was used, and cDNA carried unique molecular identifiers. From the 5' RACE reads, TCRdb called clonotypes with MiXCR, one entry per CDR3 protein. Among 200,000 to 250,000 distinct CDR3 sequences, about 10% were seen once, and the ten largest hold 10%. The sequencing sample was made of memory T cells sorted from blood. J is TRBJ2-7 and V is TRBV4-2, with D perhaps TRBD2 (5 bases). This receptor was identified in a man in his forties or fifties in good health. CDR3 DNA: TGTGCCAGCAGCCCCGGGCCGGGGACCTACGAGCAGTACTTC. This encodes CASSPGPGTYEQYF.